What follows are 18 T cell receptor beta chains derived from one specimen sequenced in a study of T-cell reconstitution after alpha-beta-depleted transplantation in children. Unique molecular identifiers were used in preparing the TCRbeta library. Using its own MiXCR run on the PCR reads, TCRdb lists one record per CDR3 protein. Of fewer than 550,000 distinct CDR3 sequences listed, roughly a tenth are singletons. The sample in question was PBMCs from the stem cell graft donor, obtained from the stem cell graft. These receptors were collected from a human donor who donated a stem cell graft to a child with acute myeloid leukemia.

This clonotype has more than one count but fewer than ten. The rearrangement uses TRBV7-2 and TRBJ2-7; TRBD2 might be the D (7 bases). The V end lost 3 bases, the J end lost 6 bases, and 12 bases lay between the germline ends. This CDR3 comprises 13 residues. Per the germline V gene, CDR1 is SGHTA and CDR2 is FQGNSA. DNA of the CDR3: TGTGCCAGCAGCTTTGGGGGGGCCCCCGAGCAGTACGTC. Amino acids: CASSFGGAPEQYV.

The DNA of the CDR3 is TGCAGCGTTACGACTAGAATTCCCTCCTACGAGCAGTACTTC. Its translation: CSVTTRIPSYEQYF. This sequence joins TRBV29-1 and TRBJ2-7, with D perhaps TRBD2 (6 bases). CDR1 and CDR2 (germline): SQVTM, ANQGSEA. V lost 5 bases, J lost 0 bases, and 14 bases lay in between. The CDR3 is made up of 14 amino acids.

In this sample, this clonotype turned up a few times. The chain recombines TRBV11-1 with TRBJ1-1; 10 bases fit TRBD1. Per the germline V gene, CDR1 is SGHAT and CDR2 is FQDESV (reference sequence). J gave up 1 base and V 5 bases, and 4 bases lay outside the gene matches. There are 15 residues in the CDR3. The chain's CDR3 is CASSTRDRGNTEAFF. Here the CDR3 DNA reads TGTGCCAGCAGCACCCGGGACAGGGGGAACACTGAAGCTTTCTTT.

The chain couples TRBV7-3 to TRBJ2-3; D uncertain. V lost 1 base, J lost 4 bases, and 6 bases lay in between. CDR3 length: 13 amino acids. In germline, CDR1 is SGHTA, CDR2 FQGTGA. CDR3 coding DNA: TGTGCCAGCAGCTTAAGCCCCCCAGATACGCAGTATTTT. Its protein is CASSLSPPDTQYF.

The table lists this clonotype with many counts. The CDR3 sequence: CAISEGSGVAYEQYV. CDR3 DNA: TGTGCCATCAGTGAGGGGTCGGGGGTGGCATACGAGCAGTACGTC. The genes are TRBV10-3 and TRBJ2-7; perhaps TRBD2 as D (6 bases). From germline, CDR1 is ENHRY and CDR2 SYGVKD. This CDR3 spans 15 amino acids. The V gene lost 2 bases and the J gene lost 4 bases, with 15 bases spanning the gap.

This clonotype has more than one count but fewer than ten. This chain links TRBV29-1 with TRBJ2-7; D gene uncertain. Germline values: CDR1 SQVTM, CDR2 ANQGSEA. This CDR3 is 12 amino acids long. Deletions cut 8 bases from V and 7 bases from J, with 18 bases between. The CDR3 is CSTDTTLEEQYF. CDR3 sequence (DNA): TGCAGCACTGACACCACGTTGGAGGAGCAGTACTTC.

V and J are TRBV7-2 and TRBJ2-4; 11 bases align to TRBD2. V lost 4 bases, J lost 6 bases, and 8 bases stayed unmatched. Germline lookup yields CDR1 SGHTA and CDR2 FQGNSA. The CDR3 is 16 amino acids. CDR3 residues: CASSSTDLAGGNIQYF. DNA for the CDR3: TGTGCCAGCAGCTCGACAGACCTAGCGGGAGGAAACATTCAGTACTTC.

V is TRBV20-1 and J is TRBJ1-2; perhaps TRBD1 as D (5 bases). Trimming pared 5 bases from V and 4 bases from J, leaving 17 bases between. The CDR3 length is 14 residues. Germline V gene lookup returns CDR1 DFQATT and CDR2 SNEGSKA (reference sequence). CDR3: CSAVPAGSGYGYTF. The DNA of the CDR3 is TGCAGTGCTGTCCCTGCAGGGTCGGGCTATGGCTACACCTTC.

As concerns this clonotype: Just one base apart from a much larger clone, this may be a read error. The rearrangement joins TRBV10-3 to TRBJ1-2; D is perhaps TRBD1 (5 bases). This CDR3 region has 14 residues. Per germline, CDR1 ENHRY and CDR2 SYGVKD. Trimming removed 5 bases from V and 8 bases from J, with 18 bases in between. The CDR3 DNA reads TGTGCCATCAGTCTCGGGGACCGGTTCGGGGGCTACACCTTC. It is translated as CAISLGDRFGGYTF.

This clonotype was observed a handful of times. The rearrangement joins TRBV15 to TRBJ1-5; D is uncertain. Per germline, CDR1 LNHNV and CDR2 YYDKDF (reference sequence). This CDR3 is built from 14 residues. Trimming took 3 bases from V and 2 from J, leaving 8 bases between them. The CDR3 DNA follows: TGTGCCACCAGCAGGGACGGTGGCAATCAGCCCCAGCATTTT. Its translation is CATSRDGGNQPQHF.

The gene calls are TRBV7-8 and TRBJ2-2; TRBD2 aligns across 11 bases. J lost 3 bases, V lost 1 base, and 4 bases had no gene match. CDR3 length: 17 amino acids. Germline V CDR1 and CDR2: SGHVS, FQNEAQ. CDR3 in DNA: TGTGCCAGCAGCTTAGGGGGGACTAGCGGATACACCGGGGAGCTGTTTTTT. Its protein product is CASSLGGTSGYTGELFF. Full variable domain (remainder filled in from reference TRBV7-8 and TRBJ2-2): GAGVSQSPRYKVAKRGQDVALRCDPISGHVSLFWYQQALGQGPEFLTYFQNEAQLDKSGLPSDRFFAERPEGSVSTLKIQRTQQEDSAVYLCASSLGGTSGYTGELFFGEGSRLTVL.

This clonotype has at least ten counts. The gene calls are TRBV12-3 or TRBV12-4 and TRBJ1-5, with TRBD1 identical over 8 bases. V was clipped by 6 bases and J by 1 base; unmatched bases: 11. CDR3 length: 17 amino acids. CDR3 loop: CASRSGQGGLSNQPQHF. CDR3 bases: TGTGCCAGCAGATCAGGACAGGGAGGTCTAAGCAATCAGCCCCAGCATTTT.

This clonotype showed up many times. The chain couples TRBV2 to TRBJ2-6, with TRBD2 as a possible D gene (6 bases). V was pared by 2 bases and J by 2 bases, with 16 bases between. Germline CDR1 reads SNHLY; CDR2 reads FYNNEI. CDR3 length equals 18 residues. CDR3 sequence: CASSERRDALPGANVLTF. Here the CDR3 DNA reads TGTGCCAGCAGTGAACGGAGGGATGCCTTACCTGGGGCCAACGTCCTGACTTTC.

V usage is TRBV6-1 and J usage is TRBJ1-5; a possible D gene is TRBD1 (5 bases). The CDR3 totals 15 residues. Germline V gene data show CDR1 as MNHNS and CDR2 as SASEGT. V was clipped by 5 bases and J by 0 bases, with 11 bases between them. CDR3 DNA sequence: TGTGCCAGCAGTCGGACACCAAATAGCAATCAGCCCCAGCATTTT. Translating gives CASSRTPNSNQPQHF.

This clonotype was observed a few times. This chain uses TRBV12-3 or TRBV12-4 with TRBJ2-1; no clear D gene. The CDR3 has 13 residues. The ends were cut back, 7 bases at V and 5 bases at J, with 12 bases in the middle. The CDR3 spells CASTLVRDNEQFF. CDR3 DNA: TGTGCCAGCACGCTAGTTAGGGACAATGAGCAGTTCTTC.

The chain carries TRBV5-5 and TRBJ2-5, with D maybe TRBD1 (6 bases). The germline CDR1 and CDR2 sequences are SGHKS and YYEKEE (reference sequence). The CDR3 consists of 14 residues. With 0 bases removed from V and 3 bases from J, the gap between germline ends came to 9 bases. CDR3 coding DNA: TGTGCCAGCAGCTTGGGGACAGCAGAAGAGACCCAGTACTTC. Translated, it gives CASSLGTAEETQYF.

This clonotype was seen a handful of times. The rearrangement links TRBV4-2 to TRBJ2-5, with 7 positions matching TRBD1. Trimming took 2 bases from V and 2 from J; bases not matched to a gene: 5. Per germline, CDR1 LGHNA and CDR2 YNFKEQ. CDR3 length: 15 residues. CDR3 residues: CASSQSGTVQETQYF. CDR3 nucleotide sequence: TGTGCCAGCAGCCAATCCGGGACAGTACAAGAGACCCAGTACTTC.

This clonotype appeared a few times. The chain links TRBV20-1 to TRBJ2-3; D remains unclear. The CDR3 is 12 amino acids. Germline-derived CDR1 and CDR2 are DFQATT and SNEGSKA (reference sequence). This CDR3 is CSLGENTDTQYF. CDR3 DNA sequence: TGCTCGCTAGGAGAAAACACAGATACGCAGTATTTT.